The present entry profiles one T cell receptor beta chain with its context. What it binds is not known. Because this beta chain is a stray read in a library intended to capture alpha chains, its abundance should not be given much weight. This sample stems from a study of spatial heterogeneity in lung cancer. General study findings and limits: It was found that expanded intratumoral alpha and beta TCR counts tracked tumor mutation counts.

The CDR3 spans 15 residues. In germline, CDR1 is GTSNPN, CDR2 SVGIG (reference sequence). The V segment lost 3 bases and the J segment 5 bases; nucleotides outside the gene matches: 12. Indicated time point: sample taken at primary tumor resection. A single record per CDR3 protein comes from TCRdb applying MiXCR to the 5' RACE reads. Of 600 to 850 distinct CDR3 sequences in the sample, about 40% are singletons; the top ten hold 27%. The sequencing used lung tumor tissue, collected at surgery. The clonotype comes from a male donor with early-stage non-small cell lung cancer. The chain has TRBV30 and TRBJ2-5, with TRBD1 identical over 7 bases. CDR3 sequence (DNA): TGTGCCTGGAGCTCGGTGTCGACAGGGCGTGAGACCCAGTACTTC. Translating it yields CAWSSVSTGRETQYF.